The entry below describes one T cell receptor beta chain. The antigen it binds to is not known. The input lacks base qualities; no much larger clone sits a single base away. Library preparation used 5' RACE. The run used an Illumina HiSeq 2500. A second PCR of about 7 to 12 cycles was performed with a sample-barcoded 5' primer and a J-beta primer mix. A unique molecular identifier was introduced onto each TCR beta cDNA molecule by a template-switch 5' adaptor carrying 12 random nucleotides. At least 2.5 million CDR3-containing paired-end reads were obtained from each sample. First-strand cDNA was synthesized from all RNA with the Mint cDNA synthesis kit, primed by a TRBC-specific oligonucleotide. All cDNA was treated with uracil-DNA glycosylase and then went through a first 18-cycle PCR with the universal primers M1SS and BC2_uni_R. Concerning the study's data processing: For normalization, 1 million high-quality reads, each with a distinct molecular identifier, were randomly selected from each sample. Instead of being binned into consensus sequences, reads that shared molecular identifiers were thrown out. MiTCR, set to a Q25 quality threshold and the strictest error-elimination algorithm, was used for CDR3 identification, clonotype clustering and error correction. Lower-bound total TCR beta diversity was estimated with a nonparametric unseen species model using Euler transformation. TCRdb redid the processing of the public reads, applying fastp at Q25 and MiXCR, and retained in-frame beta chains. Rows matching on CDR3 protein sequence are summarized as one entry with the most common DNA and genes. Here the V and J calls rest on TCRdb's processing, not on the authors' analysis. The sample table shows more than 650,000 distinct CDR3 sequences, and approximately 22% are seen once. The ten largest clones represent around a fifth of the sample.

The roughly 39 donors, aged roughly 6 to 100 years, were systemically healthy Caucasian individuals from Russia. Each donor gave approximately 9.3 milliliters of peripheral blood, collected into EDTA-treated Vacutainer tubes. PBMCs were isolated by Ficoll-Paque density-gradient centrifugation, with at least 6 million obtained per sample. Trizol reagent was used to extract total RNA from the PBMCs, yielding at least 6 micrograms per sample. The percentages of naive CD45RAhigh/CD27high T cells were determined by flow cytometry on a PBMC aliquot from every donor. V loses 4 bases of germline sequence and J loses 11 bases, and the interval between the two ends is 19 bases. The CDR3 covers 14 residues, taking in both the cysteine and the phenylalanine. This entry keeps only the CDR3 DNA: 42 bases, framed from base 1. The data were obtained in a study of blood T cells in healthy people across ages (dated by TCRdb to about 2015). With regard to the full study: In model experiments, template switching captured about one uniquely barcoded TCR beta cDNA molecule for every two T cells. Age-related changes in TCR beta repertoire diversity were measured in the study by deep sequencing normalized with unique cDNA molecular identifiers. The donors were divided into four age groups: young (average roughly 17 years), middle-aged (roughly 42), aged (approximately 62) and long-lived (nearly 85). To avoid experimental bias, donors of different ages were randomly spread across the sequencing lanes. Two additional independent replicas of 1 million unique cDNA reads from the same blood draw were analyzed for two donors (one aged 18 to 29 and one aged 80 or older). The full study reports these points: A strong correlation was found between observed TCR beta diversity and the percentage of naive T cells measured by flow cytometry. The CMV infection status of donors was not known, potentially confounding age-related changes in expanded clonotypes. Conclusive comparison of naive and antigen-experienced compartments was prevented by the profiling of bulk unsorted PBMCs. The long-lived group showed more naive CD4+ T cells, fewer expanded clones and increased TCR diversity than the aged group, suggesting age selection. Estimates of total diversity from one million sequenced T cells were regarded as lower bounds and underestimates. As age increased, observed TCR beta diversity per million T cells dropped in a roughly linear way, and a significant reduction was already evident by age approximately 40.

The sample comprised blood. The rearranged segments are TRBV12-3 or TRBV12-4 and TRBJ2-3; the D region is possibly TRBD1 or TRBD2, each matching across 5 bases. The clonotype was recovered from a man aged 70-80 years in good health. The nucleotide sequence reads TGTGCCAGCAGTTCCACCCGGGGCACAGATGTGCAGTATTTT. The encoded protein is CASSSTRGTDVQYF.